The 14 T cell receptor beta chains below all came from one sample that was sequenced in a study of blood T cells in healthy people across ages. Then a second PCR, running roughly 7 to 11 cycles, was carried out with a sample-barcoded 5' primer and a J-beta primer mix. One entry per CDR3 protein results from TCRdb running MiXCR on the 5' RACE reads. This table has 800,000 to 1,300,000 distinct CDR3 sequences, about 23% appearing once. A further study also used this sample, focusing on T cells of mothers and their children.

Sequenced: blood. The receptors were sampled from a girl aged 2 to 10 in good health.

The gene calls are TRBV5-5 and TRBJ2-1; D call uncertain. Germline V gene data show CDR1 as SGHKS and CDR2 as YYEKEE (reference sequence). The CDR3 sequence is 16 residues long. V lost 4 bases to trimming and J lost 2 bases, with 16 bases between them. The CDR3 region is CASSLGPAPAYNEQFF. The CDR3 bases are TGTGCCAGCAGCCTCGGCCCCGCACCGGCCTACAATGAGCAGTTCTTC. The full variable domain, its missing parts supplied by reference TRBV5-5 and TRBJ2-1, is DAGVTQSPTHLIKTRGQQVTLRCSPISGHKSVSWYQQVLGQGPQFIFQYYEKEERGRGNFPDRFSARQFPNYSSELNVNALLLGDSALYLCASSLGPAPAYNEQFFGPGTRLTVL.

The chain has TRBV4-3 and TRBJ2-5, with 8 bases lining up with TRBD1. Germline values: CDR1 LGHNA, CDR2 YSLEER. This CDR3 region has 19 residues. Losses at the gene ends were 4 bases for V and 4 bases for J; bases not matched to a gene: 20. CDR3 in amino acids: CASSPTIPLRVTGGETQYF. CDR3 nucleotide sequence: TGCGCCAGCAGCCCTACCATACCACTGCGGGTAACAGGGGGAGAGACCCAGTACTTC.

This clonotype was seen only a few times. This chain uses TRBV3-1 with TRBJ2-2; TRBD2 agrees at 13 bases. Germline trimming cut 7 bases from V and 9 bases from J; bases unmatched to any gene: 14. Per the germline V gene, CDR1 is LGHDT and CDR2 is YNNKEL (reference sequence). The length of the CDR3 is 17 residues. CDR3: CASTPTSGGARSWELFF. CDR3 bases: TGTGCCAGCACCCCTACTAGCGGGGGGGCCAGATCCTGGGAGCTGTTTTTT.

This clonotype appeared a few times. This chain joins TRBV2 and TRBJ2-1; D is unclear. Germline CDR1 SNHLY, CDR2 FYNNEI. The CDR3 is 13 residues long. The germline V and J ends were trimmed by 10 bases and 5 bases, with 15 bases remaining between them. The CDR3 loop reads CATPSRVNNEQFF. For the CDR3, the DNA is TGTGCCACGCCCAGTCGGGTTAACAATGAGCAGTTCTTC.

The rearrangement uses TRBV4-1 and TRBJ1-4, with D perhaps TRBD1 (6 bases). Germline V gene data show CDR1 as MGHRA and CDR2 as YSYEKL. V was trimmed by 1 base and J by 8 bases, leaving 14 bases between them. CDR3 length equals 15 residues. CDR3: CASSQGIGDREKLFF. As DNA, the CDR3 is TGCGCCAGCAGCCAAGGTATTGGCGACAGGGAAAAACTGTTTTTT.

The chain uses TRBV9 and TRBJ1-1; D not certain. Germline loops: CDR1 SGDLS, CDR2 YYNGEE. The CDR3 is 16 amino acids. The V gene lost 0 bases and the J gene lost 4 bases, with 16 bases spanning the gap. The CDR3: CASSVAGEAVGTEAFF. The CDR3 DNA reads as TGTGCCAGCAGCGTAGCAGGCGAGGCCGTCGGCACTGAAGCTTTCTTT.

The V call is TRBV7-3, the J call TRBJ2-1, with 14 bases aligning to TRBD2. TRBJ2-5 matches the DNA end more closely, so the J call is doubtful. The CDR3 consists of 16 residues. The germline CDR1 and CDR2 sequences are SGHTA and FQGTGA. CDR3 residues: CASSSTGTSGRETQYF. The CDR3 DNA is TGTGCCAGCAGCTCTACCGGGACTAGCGGGAGAGAGACCCAGTACTTC.

This rearrangement joins TRBV2 to TRBJ1-4, with 8 positions matching TRBD1. Germline CDR1 is SNHLY and CDR2 is FYNNEI. With 6 bases clipped from V and 0 bases from J, the junction kept 12 bases outside the gene matches. The CDR3 spans 18 residues. The chain's CDR3 is CASRLGRTGITTNEKLFF. Here the CDR3 DNA reads TGTGCCAGCAGACTTGGACGGACAGGGATAACAACTAATGAAAAACTGTTTTTT.

CDR3 bases: TGCAGTGCTTTTACCACAGATACGCAGTATTTT. Protein: CSAFTTDTQYF. This chain uses TRBV20-1 with TRBJ2-3; D gene unclear. V dropped 5 bases and J dropped 2 bases, with 5 bases sitting between them. The germline V gene has CDR1 DFQATT and CDR2 SNEGSKA (reference sequence). There are 11 residues in the CDR3.

In its sample, this clonotype was seen a few times. This chain joins TRBV4-1 and TRBJ1-4; D gene unclear. The germline CDR1 and CDR2 sequences are MGHRA and YSYEKL. Between the trimmed V and J ends, which lost 1 base and 7 bases, there was a span of 16 bases. CDR3 length: 16 amino acids. The CDR3 is CASSQVLGMESEKLFF. DNA for the CDR3: TGCGCCAGCAGCCAAGTCTTGGGAATGGAGAGTGAAAAACTGTTTTTT.

The chain employs TRBV29-1 and TRBJ2-1; the D gene is possibly TRBD2 (5 bases). CDR1 is SQVTM, CDR2 ANQGSEA, per germline. The ends were cut back, 2 bases at V and 10 bases at J, with 15 bases in the middle. CDR3 length: 13 amino acids. The CDR3 DNA is TGCAGCGTTGAATCACTAGGGTTCAGCGAGCAGTTCTTC. It translates to CSVESLGFSEQFF.

This clonotype was seen only a few times. This chain links TRBV20-1 with TRBJ1-4, with a possible D match to TRBD1 (5 bases). The germline V and J ends were trimmed by 3 bases and 5 bases, with 22 bases remaining between them. The CDR3 sequence is 17 residues long. CDR1 DFQATT and CDR2 SNEGSKA come from the germline V gene (reference sequence). This chain's CDR3 is CSARADRGLNLNEKLFF. Written as DNA, the CDR3 is TGCAGTGCTAGGGCCGATCGGGGCCTCAACCTAAATGAAAAACTGTTTTTT.

This clonotype was observed a handful of times. This chain uses TRBV5-1 with TRBJ2-2; the D is unclear. This CDR3 has 10 residues. Germline V lookup: CDR1 SGHRS, CDR2 YFSETQ. Trimming cost V 5 bases and J 10 bases, with 6 bases left between them. This CDR3 is CASSGPELFF. The CDR3 nucleotides are TGCGCCAGCAGTGGACCGGAGCTGTTTTTT. Based on the CDR3 plus reference TRBV5-1 and TRBJ2-2, the full variable domain is KAGVTQTPRYLIKTRGQQVTLSCSPISGHRSVSWYQQTPGQGLQFLFEYFSETQRNKGNFPGRFSGRQFSNSRSEMNVSTLELGDSALYLCASSGPELFFGEGSRLTVL.

The chain links TRBV12-3 or TRBV12-4 to TRBJ2-7; D might be TRBD2 (6 bases). V shed 6 bases and J shed 6 bases, with 21 bases lying between them. This CDR3 is 15 amino acids long. The CDR3 bases are TGTGCCAGCAGCTCGATTCGGGACTTGGTTCGCGAGCAGTACTTC. Translating gives CASSSIRDLVREQYF.